This T cell receptor beta chain is from a study of cytomegalovirus exposure and HLA in healthy donors. Study findings and constraints: Per a later analysis, 15,000 to 20,000 TCR beta sequences showed association with HLA alleles at 0.05 false discovery rate.

In the case of this clone: Antigen specificity is unknown.

With 60 Vbeta and 13 Jbeta primers, the PCR was carried out. Sequencing used immunoSEQ multiplex PCR; TCRdb keeps in-frame clones, though not all of them. The data show tens of thousands of clones, roughly 66% seen once. This CDR3 region has 12 residues. Trimming cost V 6 bases and J 6 bases, with 11 bases left between them. From germline, CDR1 is LNHDA and CDR2 SQIVND (reference sequence). The sequenced sample was PBMCs. This sequence joins TRBV19 and TRBJ1-1; D is uncertain. This clonotype was sampled from a man aged 30-40 years in good health and CMV-seronegative. The CDR3 region has the DNA TGTGCCAGTAGCTTCGGAGCCTCTGAAGCTTTCTTT. Protein sequence: CASSFGASEAFF.